What follows describes a single TCR beta chain. The CDR3 length is 18 residues. The V gene lost 4 bases and the J gene lost 2 bases, with 21 bases spanning the gap. The germline gives CDR1 SGHRS, CDR2 YFSETQ. This sample was included in a study of T cell changes during pregnancy in multiple sclerosis. Sequencing was performed with immunoSEQ multiplex PCR; in TCRdb, only in-frame clones are kept and a portion is missing. The table records over 55,000 clones, around 92% of them present only once. The chain links TRBV5-1 to TRBJ2-2; D possibly corresponds to TRBD2 (5 bases). Sequences were derived from CD8+ T cells from peripheral blood mononuclear cells, sampled in the third trimester of pregnancy. The TCR was taken from a female donor in good health, enrolled as a control in a pregnancy study. The CDR3 nucleotides are TGCGCCAGCAGCGGGGAGCTCAGACACCGCACAAACACCGGGGAGCTGTTTTTT. Translated: CASSGELRHRTNTGELFF.